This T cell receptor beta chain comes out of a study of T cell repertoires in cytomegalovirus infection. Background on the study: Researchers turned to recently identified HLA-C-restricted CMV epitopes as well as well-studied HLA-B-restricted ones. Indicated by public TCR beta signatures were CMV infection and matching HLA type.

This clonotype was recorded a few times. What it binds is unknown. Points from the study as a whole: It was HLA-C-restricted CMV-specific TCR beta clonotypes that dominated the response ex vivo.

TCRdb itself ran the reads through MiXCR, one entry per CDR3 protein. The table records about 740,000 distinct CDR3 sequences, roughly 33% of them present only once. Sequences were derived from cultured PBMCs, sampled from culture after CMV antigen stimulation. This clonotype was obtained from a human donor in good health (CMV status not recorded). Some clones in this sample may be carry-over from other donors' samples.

The CDR3 bases are TGTGCCAGCAGTTTGATTCGCCGCACAGATACGCAGTATTTT. Protein sequence: CASSLIRRTDTQYF. The chain joins TRBV28 to TRBJ2-3; D is undetermined. CDR3 length: 14 amino acids. V shed 3 bases and J shed 1 base, with 8 bases lying between them. The germline V gene has CDR1 MDHEN and CDR2 SYDVKM.